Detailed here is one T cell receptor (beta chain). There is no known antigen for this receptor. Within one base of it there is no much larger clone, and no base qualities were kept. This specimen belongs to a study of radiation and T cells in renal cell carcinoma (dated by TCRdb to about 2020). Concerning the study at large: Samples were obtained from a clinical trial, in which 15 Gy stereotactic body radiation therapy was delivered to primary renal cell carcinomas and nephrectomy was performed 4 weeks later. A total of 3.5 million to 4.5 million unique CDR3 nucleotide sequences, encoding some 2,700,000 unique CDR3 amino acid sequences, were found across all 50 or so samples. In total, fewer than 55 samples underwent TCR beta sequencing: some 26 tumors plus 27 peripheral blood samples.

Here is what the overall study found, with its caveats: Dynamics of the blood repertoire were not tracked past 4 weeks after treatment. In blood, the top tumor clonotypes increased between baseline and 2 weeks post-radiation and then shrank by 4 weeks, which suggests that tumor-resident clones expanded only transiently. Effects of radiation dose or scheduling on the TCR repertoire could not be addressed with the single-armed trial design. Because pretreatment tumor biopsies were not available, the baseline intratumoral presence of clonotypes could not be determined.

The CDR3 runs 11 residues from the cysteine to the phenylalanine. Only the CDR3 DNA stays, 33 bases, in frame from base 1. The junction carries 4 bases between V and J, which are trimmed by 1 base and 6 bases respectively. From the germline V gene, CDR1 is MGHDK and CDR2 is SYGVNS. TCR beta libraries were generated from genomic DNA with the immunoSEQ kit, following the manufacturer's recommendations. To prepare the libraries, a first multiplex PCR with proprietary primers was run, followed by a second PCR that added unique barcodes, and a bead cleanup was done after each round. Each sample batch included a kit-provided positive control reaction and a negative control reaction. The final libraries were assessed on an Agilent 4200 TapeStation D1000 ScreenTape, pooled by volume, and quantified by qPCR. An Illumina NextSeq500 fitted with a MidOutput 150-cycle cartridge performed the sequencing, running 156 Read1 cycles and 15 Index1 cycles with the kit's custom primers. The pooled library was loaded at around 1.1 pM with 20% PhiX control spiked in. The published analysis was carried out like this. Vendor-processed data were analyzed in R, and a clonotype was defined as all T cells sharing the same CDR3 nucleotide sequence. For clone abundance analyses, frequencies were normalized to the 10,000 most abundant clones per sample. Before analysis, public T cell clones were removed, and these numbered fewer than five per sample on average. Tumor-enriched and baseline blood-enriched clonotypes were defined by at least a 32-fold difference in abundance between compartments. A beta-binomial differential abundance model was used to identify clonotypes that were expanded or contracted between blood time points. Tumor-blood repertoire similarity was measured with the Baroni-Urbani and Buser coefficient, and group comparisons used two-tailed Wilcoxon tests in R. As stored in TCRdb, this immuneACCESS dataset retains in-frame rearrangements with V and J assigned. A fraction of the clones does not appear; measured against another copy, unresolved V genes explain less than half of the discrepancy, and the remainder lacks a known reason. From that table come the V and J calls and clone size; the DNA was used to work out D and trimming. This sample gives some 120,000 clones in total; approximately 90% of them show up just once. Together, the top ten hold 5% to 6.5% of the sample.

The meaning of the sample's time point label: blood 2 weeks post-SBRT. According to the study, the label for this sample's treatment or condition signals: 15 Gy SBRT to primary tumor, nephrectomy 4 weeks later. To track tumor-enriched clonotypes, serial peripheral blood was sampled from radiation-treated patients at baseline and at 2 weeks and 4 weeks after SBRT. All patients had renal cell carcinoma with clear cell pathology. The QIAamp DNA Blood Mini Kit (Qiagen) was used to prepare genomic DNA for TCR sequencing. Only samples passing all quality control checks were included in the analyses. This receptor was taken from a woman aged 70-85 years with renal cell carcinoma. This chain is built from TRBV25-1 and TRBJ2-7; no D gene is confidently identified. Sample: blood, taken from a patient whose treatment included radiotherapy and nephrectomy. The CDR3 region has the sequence CASSELSEQYF. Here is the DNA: TGTGCCAGCAGTGAATTATCCGAGCAGTACTTC.